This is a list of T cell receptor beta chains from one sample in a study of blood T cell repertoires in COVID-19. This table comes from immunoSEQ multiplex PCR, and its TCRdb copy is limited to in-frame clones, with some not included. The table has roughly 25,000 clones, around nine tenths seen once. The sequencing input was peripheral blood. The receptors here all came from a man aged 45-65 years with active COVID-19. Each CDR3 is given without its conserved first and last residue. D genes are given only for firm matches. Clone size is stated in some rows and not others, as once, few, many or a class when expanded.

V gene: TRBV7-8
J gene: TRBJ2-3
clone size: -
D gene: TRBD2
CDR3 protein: ASSLRLAGSITDTQY

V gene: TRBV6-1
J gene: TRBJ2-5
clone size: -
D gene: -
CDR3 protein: ASSEGRSGVVEAQY

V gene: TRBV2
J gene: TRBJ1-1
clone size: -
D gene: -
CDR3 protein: ASGEASWVEAF

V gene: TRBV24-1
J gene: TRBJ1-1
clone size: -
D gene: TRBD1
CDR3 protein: ATSGRTGANTEAF

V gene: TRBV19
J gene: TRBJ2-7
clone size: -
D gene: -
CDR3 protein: ASSMSALGAGKPYEQY

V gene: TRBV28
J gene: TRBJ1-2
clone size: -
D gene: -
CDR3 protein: ASSPTRVVYGYT

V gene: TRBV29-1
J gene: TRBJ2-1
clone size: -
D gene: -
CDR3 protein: SVVADEQF

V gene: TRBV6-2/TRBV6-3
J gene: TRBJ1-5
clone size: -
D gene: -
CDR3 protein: ASSRGGFNQPQH

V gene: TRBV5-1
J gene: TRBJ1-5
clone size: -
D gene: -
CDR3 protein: ASSSGYSNQPQH

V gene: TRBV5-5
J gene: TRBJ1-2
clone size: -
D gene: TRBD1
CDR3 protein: ASSLGTVYGYT

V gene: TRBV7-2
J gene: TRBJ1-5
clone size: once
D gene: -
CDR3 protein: ASSLAVQLNQPQH

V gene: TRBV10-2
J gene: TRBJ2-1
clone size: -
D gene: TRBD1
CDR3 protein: ASSDSGTGGGNEQF

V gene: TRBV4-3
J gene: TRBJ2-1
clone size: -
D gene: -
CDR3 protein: ASSRNDRGGYNEQF

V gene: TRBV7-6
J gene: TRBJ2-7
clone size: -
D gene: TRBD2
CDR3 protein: ASSLRLAGNYEQY

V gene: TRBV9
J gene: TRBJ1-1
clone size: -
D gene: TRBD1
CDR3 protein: ASSVGWGTGGAATEAF

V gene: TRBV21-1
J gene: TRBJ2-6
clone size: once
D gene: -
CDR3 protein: ASSPGTGAPGANVLT

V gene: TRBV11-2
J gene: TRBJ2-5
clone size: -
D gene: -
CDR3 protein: ASSGRNREETQY

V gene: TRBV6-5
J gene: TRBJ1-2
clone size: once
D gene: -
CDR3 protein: ASSYSRGLGGYT

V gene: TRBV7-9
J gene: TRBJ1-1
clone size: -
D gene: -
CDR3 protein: ASSFGGTSTEAF

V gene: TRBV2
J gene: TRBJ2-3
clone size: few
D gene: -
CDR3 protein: ASSPSTVRTQY

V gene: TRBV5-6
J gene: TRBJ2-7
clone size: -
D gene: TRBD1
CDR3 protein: ASSLAHLDGTGIYEQY

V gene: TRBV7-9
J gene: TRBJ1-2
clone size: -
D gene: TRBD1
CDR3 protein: ASSLRRGTDGYT

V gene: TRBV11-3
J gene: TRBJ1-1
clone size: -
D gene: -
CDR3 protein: ASSLPGMENTEAF

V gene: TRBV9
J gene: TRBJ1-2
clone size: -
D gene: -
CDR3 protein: ASSVVKEIGYT

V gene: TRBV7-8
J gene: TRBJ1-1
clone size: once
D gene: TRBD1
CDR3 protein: ASSFGRGLGTEAF

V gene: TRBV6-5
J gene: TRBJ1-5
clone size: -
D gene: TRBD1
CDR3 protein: ATRAGGRNQPQH

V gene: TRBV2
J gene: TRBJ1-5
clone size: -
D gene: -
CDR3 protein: ASSDRQIQPQH

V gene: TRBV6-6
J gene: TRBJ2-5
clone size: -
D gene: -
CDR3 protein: ASSNLFSGQETQY

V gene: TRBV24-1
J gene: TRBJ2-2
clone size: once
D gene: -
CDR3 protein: ATSDSGTGELF